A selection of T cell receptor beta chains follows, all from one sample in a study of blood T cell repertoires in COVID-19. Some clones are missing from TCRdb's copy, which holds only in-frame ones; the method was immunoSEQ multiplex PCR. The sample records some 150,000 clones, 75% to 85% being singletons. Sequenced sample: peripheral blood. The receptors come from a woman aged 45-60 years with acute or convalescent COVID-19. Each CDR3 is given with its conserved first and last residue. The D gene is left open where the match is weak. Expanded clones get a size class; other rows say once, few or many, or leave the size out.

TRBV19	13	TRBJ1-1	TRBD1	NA	CASGGQGSTEAFF	TGTGCCAGTGGGGGACAGGGCAGCACTGAAGCTTTCTTT
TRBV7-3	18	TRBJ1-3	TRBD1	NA	CASSLGRLAGGNGNTIYF	TGTGCCAGCAGCTTGGGGAGGCTGGCAGGGGGTAATGGAAACACCATATATTTT
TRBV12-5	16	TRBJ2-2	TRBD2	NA	CASGYDASGRTGELFF	TGTGCTAGTGGTTACGACGCTAGCGGGAGAACCGGGGAGCTGTTTTTT
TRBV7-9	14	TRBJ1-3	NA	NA	CASSFGGTVGTIYF	TGTGCCAGCAGCTTCGGAGGGACCGTGGGCACCATATATTTT
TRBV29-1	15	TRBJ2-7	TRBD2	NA	CSVEDRAGGPYEQYF	TGCAGCGTTGAAGATCGAGCGGGAGGCCCCTACGAGCAGTACTTC
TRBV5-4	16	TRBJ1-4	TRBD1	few	CASSSYRGHYNEKLFF	TGTGCCAGCAGCTCGTACAGGGGACACTATAATGAAAAACTGTTTTTT
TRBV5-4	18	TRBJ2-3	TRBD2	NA	CASRTGTSGPASTDTQYF	TGTGCCAGCAGGACCGGGACTAGCGGCCCTGCTAGCACAGATACGCAGTATTTT
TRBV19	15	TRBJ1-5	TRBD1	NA	CASSPGTGGNQPQHF	TGTGCCAGTAGTCCAGGGACAGGGGGCAATCAGCCCCAGCATTTT
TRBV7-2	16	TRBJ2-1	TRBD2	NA	CASSPTGGTSGARGFF	TGTGCCAGCAGCCCCACGGGGGGGACTAGCGGGGCCCGGGGGTTCTTC
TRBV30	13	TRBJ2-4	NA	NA	CAWGGGGKNIQYF	TGTGCCTGGGGTGGGGGCGGAAAAAACATTCAGTACTTC
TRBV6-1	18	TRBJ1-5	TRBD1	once	CASSESFRGRGSNQPQHF	TGTGCCAGCAGTGAAAGTTTTAGGGGGCGCGGGAGCAATCAGCCCCAGCATTTT
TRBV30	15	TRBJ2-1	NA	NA	CAWKSLSGYNNEQFF	TGTGCCTGGAAAAGCTTAAGCGGATACAACAATGAGCAGTTCTTC
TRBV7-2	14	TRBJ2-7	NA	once	CASSLVGGTYEQYF	TGTGCCAGCAGCTTAGTGGGCGGGACCTACGAGCAGTACTTC
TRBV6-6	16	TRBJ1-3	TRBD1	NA	CASSTPQGGSGNTIYF	TGTGCCAGCAGTACTCCACAGGGGGGCTCTGGAAACACCATATATTTT
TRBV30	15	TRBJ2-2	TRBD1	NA	CASSGTGSNTGELFF	TGTGCCTCCTCCGGGACAGGGTCGAACACCGGGGAGCTGTTTTTT
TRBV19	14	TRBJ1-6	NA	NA	CASSIAGDNSPLHF	TGTGCCAGTAGTATAGCAGGGGATAATTCACCCCTCCACTTT
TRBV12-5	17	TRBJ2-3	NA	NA	CASGLVLGQSSTDTQYF	TGTGCTAGTGGTTTGGTACTCGGACAATCTAGCACAGATACGCAGTATTTT